This entry describes one T cell receptor (beta chain). Its matching antigen is unknown. The CDR3 runs to 12 residues. Germline lookup yields CDR1 SNHLY and CDR2 FYNNEI. The J segment lost 13 bases and the V segment lost 8 bases, leaving 7 bases of the junction unmatched. The record originates from a study of cytotoxic CD8 clonotypes in ibrutinib-treated CLL. Depth targeted 1 in 200,000 to 1 in 1 million T cells, averaging about 9.2x coverage per clonotype. Assay: immunoSEQ multiplex PCR; the TCRdb copy retains only in-frame clones and omits some. Of about 120,000 clones listed, roughly 60% are singletons. Notes on the study in general: A rise in clonality was seen at ibrutinib response, and a fall back toward baseline was seen at progression. Contraction or stability on treatment characterized the public clonotypes, which were uncommon. Baseline clonality was higher than in age-matched healthy donors and moved in step with circulating CD8+ T-cell counts.

The TCR sequence derives from a human donor with chronic lymphocytic leukemia. Sample: PBMCs, taken after 24 months of ibrutinib treatment. This chain connects TRBV2 to TRBJ1-6; TRBD1 matches 8 bases. CDR3 sequence reads: CASGGQAGPLHF. CDR3 bases: TGTGCCAGCGGGGGACAGGCCGGGCCCCTCCACTTT.